This T cell receptor beta chain appears in the sequencing data of a study of molecular identifiers for immune sequencing clone quantification. Points from the study as a whole: The study reportedly detected spiked Jurkat TCR RNA from one cell among 1.1 million or so naive cells. Shared barcodes on identical TCR molecules could underestimate the sizes of highly expanded clones.

With listed TCR primers and previously described methods, bulk TCR libraries were prepared. TCRdb re-called the PCR reads through MiXCR, storing one row per CDR3 protein. Of 68,000 or so distinct CDR3 sequences detected, under 20% appear once; the ten largest clones hold roughly 1.5%. The CDR3 extends over 14 amino acids. Trimming cost V 3 bases and J 2 bases, with 11 bases left between them. CDR1 and CDR2 from the germline V gene are SGHAT and FQNNGV. Sorting isolated naive CD8 T cells as CD8+CD4-CCR7+CD45RA+ events. This clonotype was detected ten times or more. The antigen remains unidentified. Sequencing was performed on naive CD8+ T cells from blood, with Jurkat cell RNA spiked in. This sample's subset: FACS-sorted CD8+CD4-CCR7+CD45RA+ naive T cells. The chain has TRBV11-2 and TRBJ2-7; D gene unclear. This sequence was found in a human donor in good health. Some libraries in this study had Jurkat cell RNA spiked in. CDR3 sequence: CASSFPPTPYEQYF. Written as DNA, the CDR3 is TGTGCCAGCAGCTTCCCTCCGACCCCCTACGAGCAGTACTTC.